Below are 13 T cell receptor beta chains sequenced from a single sample in a study of T cells in Graves' hyperthyroidism and ophthalmopathy (dated by TCRdb to about 2019). The library was produced with multiplex PCR. Sequencing was performed on an Illumina HiSeq 2000. Amplification of TCR beta CDR3 regions was carried out from RNA transcripts. For the first round of RT-PCR on the TCR CDR3, the HTBI primer set was used together with the Qiagen OneStep RT-PCR kit. The public reads were run again by TCRdb, first through fastp at Q25 and then through MiXCR, and only productive beta chains were kept. CDR3 protein duplicates are merged, each entry listing the most common genes and DNA. This sample has a few hundred thousand distinct CDR3 sequences in its table, and more than 20% of those were observed once. Around 67% of the sample belongs to the ten largest clones. Sequencing was performed on blood. These TCRs come from a man aged 50 or older with Graves' hyperthyroidism.

This clonotype showed up just a few times. The chain carries TRBV10-1 and TRBJ2-7; tentatively, D is TRBD1 or TRBD2 (5 bases each). CDR3 length: 13 residues. V was trimmed by 4 bases and J by 7 bases, leaving 14 bases between them. Germline CDR1 and CDR2: WNHNN and SYGVQD (reference sequence). Here the CDR3 DNA reads TGCGCCAGCAGTGGGGGGACCTCGGCTGAGCAGTACTTC. As protein: CASSGGTSAEQYF.

This chain connects TRBV6-2 or TRBV6-3 to TRBJ2-1; D gene unclear. CDR3 size: 11 residues. Germline lookup yields CDR1 MNHEY and CDR2 SVGEGT. Trimming removed 6 bases from V and 9 bases from J, with 9 bases in between. This CDR3 reads CASSLISEQFF. The CDR3 region has the DNA TGTGCCAGCAGCCTAATCTCTGAGCAGTTCTTC.

V usage is TRBV5-1 and J usage is TRBJ2-1, with TRBD2 matching 13 bases. Germline V gene sequence: CDR1 SGHRS, CDR2 YFSETQ. This CDR3 has 17 residues. V shed 5 bases and J 4 bases; nucleotides not matched to a gene: 9. The CDR3, as DNA: TGCGCCAGCAGTCTCTCTCCGGGACTAGCGGGGTACAATGAGCAGTTCTTC. Its protein product is CASSLSPGLAGYNEQFF.

V and J are TRBV10-3 and TRBJ2-7; a possible D gene is TRBD1 (5 bases). Trimming stripped 3 bases from V and 4 bases from J, with 7 bases between. CDR1 and CDR2 (germline): ENHRY, SYGVKD. The CDR3 loop spans 12 amino acids. CDR3 nucleotide sequence: TGTGCCATCAGTGATCAGGGTTACGAGCAGTACTTC. Translating it yields CAISDQGYEQYF.

The rearrangement joins TRBV24-1 to TRBJ2-1, with 8 bases aligning to TRBD2. CDR1 is KGHDR, CDR2 SFDVKD, per germline. The ends lost 4 bases at V and 1 base at J; junction bases unmatched: 8. The CDR3 consists of 17 residues. In nucleotides, the CDR3 is TGTGCCACCAGTGACTCTCCAGCGGGAGCTTCCTACAATGAGCAGTTCTTC. It codes for CATSDSPAGASYNEQFF.

Comment on this clonotype: Given a much more abundant clone one base away, this may be a read error. CDR3 sequence reads: CGSGESNQPQHF. The CDR3 DNA reads as TGTGGCAGCGGGGAGAGCAATCAGCCCCAGCATTTT. The chain uses TRBV6-2 or TRBV6-3 and TRBJ1-5; D unclear. CDR1 and CDR2 from the germline V gene are MNHEY and SVGEGT. The CDR3 length is 12 residues.

The V and J genes are TRBV20-1 and TRBJ2-7; a weak D match, TRBD1 (5 bases). CDR3 length: 11 amino acids. Germline values: CDR1 DFQATT, CDR2 SNEGSKA (reference sequence). V dropped 4 bases and J dropped 3 bases, with 7 bases sitting between them. The CDR3 DNA is TGCAGTGCTACAGGGAACTACGAGCAGTACTTC. It encodes CSATGNYEQYF.

V is TRBV5-5 and J is TRBJ2-5; TRBD2 agrees at 8 bases. V lost 3 bases, J lost 4 bases, and 11 bases stayed unmatched. The V gene's germline CDR1 is SGHKS and CDR2 YYEKEE (reference sequence). The CDR3 runs to 16 residues. CDR3 nucleotides: TGTGCCAGCAGCTACGCGGACCCGAGCGGGGGAGAGACCCAGTACTTC. Translating it yields CASSYADPSGGETQYF.

This clonotype has ten or more counts. The CDR3 spells CSVEVGQKNTGELFF. The DNA for the CDR3 is TGCAGCGTTGAAGTGGGACAGAAGAACACCGGGGAGCTGTTTTTT. The chain couples TRBV29-1 to TRBJ2-2; 7 bases are shared with TRBD1. Unmatched junction bases numbered 3, after V lost 1 base and J lost 1 base. This CDR3 has 15 amino acids. Germline CDR1 SQVTM, CDR2 ANQGSEA.

This clonotype was observed a handful of times. The rearrangement uses TRBV5-1 and TRBJ2-2, with 7 bases that match TRBD1. CDR1 and CDR2 from the germline V gene are SGHRS and YFSETQ. J gave up 0 bases and V 7 bases, and 3 bases lay outside the gene matches. The CDR3 is 14 residues long. The CDR3 coding sequence is TGCGCCAGCTTCCAGGGGGCGAACACCGGGGAGCTGTTTTTT. Encoded protein: CASFQGANTGELFF.

This clonotype has ten or more counts. The chain recombines TRBV5-1 with TRBJ2-7; 11 positions match TRBD2. The germline gives CDR1 SGHRS, CDR2 YFSETQ. The CDR3 covers 14 residues. With V trimmed by 5 bases and J by 3 bases, 4 bases remained unmatched. CDR3 in amino acids: CASRDTSGSYEQYF. The DNA of the CDR3 is TGCGCCAGCAGGGATACTAGCGGGAGCTACGAGCAGTACTTC.

This clonotype was observed many times. The J gene is TRBJ2-3, the V gene TRBV28; possibly TRBD2 for D (5 bases). This CDR3 region has 15 residues. Trimming removed 3 bases from V and 1 base from J, with 11 bases in between. In germline, CDR1 is MDHEN, CDR2 SYDVKM. CDR3 residues: CASSLGAAGTDTQYF. The CDR3, as DNA: TGTGCCAGCAGTTTGGGCGCAGCGGGCACAGATACGCAGTATTTT. Full variable domain (missing parts from reference TRBV28 and TRBJ2-3): DVKVTQSSRYLVKRTGEKVFLECVQDMDHENMFWYRQDPGLGLRLIYFSYDVKMKEKGDIPEGYSVSREKKERFSLILESASTNQTSMYLCASSLGAAGTDTQYFGPGTRLTVL.

The CDR3 bases are TGTGCCAGCATTGCGTCGGTGAACACCGGGGAGCTGTTTTTT. Residues: CASIASVNTGELFF. The chain has TRBV25-1 and TRBJ2-2, with D hard to call. V lost 7 bases and J 1 base, leaving 10 bases between the germline ends. CDR3 length: 14 residues. CDR1 is MGHDK and CDR2 is SYGVNS in the germline V gene.